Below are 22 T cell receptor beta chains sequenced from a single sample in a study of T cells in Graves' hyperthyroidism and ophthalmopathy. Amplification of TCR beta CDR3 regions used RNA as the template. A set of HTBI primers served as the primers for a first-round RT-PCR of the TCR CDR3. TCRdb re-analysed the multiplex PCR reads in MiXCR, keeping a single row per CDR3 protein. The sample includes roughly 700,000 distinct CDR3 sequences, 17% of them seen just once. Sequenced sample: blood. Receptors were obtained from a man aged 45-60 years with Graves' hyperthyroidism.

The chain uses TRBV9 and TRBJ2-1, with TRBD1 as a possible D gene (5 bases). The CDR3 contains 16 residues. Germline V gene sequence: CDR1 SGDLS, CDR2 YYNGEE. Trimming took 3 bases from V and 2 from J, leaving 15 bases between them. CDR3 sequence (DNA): TGTGCCAGCAGCGCGAGACAGTCCCTAACCTACAATGAGCAGTTCTTC. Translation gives CASSARQSLTYNEQFF.

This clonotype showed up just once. CDR3 sequence reads: CASSPQAGTSYEQYF. The CDR3 DNA reads as TGTGCCAGCTCGCCCCAAGCGGGTACCTCCTACGAGCAGTACTTC. This chain connects TRBV25-1 to TRBJ2-7; a weak D match, TRBD2 (6 bases). This CDR3 spans 15 amino acids. V was shortened by 8 bases and J by 0 bases, with 17 bases between the two germline ends. Germline V gives CDR1 MGHDK, CDR2 SYGVNS.

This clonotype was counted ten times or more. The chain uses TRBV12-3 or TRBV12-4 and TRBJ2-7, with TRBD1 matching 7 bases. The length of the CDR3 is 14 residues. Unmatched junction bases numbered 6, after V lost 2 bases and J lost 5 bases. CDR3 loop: CASSLRQGIDEQYF. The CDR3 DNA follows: TGTGCCAGCAGTTTACGACAGGGTATCGACGAGCAGTACTTC.

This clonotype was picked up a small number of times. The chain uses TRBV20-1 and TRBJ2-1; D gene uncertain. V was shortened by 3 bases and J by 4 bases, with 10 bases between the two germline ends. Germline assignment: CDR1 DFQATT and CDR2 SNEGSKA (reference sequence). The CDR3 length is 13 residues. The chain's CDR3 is CSASWGRYNEQFF. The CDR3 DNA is TGCAGTGCTAGCTGGGGAAGATACAATGAGCAGTTCTTC.

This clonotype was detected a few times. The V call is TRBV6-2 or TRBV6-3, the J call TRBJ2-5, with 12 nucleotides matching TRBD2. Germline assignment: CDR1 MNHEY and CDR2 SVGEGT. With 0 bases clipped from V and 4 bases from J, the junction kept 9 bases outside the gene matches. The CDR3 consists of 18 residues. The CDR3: CASSYSKLAGGSAETQYF. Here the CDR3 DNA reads TGTGCCAGCAGTTACTCGAAACTAGCGGGAGGATCGGCAGAGACCCAGTACTTC.

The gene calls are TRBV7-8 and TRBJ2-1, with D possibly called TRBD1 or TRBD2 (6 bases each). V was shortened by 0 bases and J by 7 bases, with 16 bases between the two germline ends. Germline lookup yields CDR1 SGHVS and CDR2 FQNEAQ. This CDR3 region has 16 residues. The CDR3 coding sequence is TGTGCCAGCAGCTTAGCAAGACTAGGGGGAGTGAATGAGCAGTTCTTC. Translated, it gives CASSLARLGGVNEQFF.

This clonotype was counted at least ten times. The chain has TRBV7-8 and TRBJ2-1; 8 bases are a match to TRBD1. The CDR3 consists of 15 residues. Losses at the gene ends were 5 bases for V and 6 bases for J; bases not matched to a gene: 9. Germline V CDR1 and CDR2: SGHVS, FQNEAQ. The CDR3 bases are TGTGCCAGCAGCCCTGACAGGGGCAGGCTCAATGAGCAGTTCTTC. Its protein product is CASSPDRGRLNEQFF.

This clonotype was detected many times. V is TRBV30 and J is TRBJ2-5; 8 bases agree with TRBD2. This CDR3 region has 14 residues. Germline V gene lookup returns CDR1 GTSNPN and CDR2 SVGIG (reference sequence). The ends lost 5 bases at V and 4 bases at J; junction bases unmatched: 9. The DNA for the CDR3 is TGTGCCTGGGGGGAACGGGAGGGCCCAGAGACCCAGTACTTC. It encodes CAWGEREGPETQYF. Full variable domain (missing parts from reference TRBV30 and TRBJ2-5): SQTIHQWPATLVQPVGSPLSLECTVEGTSNPNLYWYRQAAGRGLQLLFYSVGIGQISSEVPQNLSASRPQDRQFILSSKKLLLSDSGFYLCAWGEREGPETQYFGPGTRLLVL.

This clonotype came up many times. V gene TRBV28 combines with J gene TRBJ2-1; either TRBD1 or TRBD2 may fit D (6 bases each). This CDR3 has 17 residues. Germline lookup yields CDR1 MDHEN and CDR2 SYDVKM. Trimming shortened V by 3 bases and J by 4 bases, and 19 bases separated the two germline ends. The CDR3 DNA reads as TGTGCCAGCAGTTTGTGGAGAGGGGGAGGAGGGTACAATGAGCAGTTCTTC. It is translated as CASSLWRGGGGYNEQFF.

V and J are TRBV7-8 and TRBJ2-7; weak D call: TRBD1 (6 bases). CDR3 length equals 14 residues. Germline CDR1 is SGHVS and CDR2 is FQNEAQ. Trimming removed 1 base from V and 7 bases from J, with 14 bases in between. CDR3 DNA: TGTGCCAGCAGCTTAGGCGCAGGGGATTGGGAGCAGTACTTC. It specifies CASSLGAGDWEQYF.

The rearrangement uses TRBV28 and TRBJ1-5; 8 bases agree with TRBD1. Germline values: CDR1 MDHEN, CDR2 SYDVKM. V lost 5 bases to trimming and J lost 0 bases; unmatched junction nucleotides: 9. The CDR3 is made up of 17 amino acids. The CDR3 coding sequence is TGTGCCAGCAGTCCGACAGGGGAAGTCTATAGCAATCAGCCCCAGCATTTT. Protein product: CASSPTGEVYSNQPQHF.

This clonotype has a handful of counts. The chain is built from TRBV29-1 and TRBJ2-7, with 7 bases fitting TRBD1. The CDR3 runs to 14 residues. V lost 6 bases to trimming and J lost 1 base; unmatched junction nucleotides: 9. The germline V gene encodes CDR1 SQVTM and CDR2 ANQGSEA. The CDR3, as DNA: TGCAGCGTCCCCGGCGACAGGGCATCCTACGAGCAGTACTTC. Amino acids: CSVPGDRASYEQYF.

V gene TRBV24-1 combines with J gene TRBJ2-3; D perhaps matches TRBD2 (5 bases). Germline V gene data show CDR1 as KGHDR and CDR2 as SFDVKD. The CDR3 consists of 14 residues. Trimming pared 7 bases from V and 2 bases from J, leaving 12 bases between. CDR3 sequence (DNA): TGTGCCACCAGGAGGGAAGGGCCCACAGATACGCAGTATTTT. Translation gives CATRREGPTDTQYF.

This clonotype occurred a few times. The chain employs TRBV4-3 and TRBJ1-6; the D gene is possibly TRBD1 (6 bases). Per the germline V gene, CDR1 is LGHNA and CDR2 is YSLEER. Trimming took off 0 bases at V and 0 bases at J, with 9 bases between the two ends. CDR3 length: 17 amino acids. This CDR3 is CASSQEQGSSYNSPLHF. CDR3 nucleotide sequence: TGCGCCAGCAGCCAAGAACAGGGTAGCTCCTATAATTCACCCCTCCACTTT.

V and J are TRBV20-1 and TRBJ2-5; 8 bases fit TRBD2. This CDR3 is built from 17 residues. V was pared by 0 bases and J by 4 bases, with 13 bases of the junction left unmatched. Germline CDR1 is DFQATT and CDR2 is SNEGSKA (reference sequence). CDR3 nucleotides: TGCAGTGCTAGAGATAGGCTAGCGGGTGGATGGGGAGAGACCCAGTACTTC. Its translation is CSARDRLAGGWGETQYF.

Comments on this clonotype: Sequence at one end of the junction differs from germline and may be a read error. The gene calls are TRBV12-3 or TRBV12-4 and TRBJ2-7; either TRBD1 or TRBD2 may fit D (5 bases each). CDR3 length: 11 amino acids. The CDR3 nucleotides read TGTGCCAGCAGTGTACTAGGGGACGTTCAATTC. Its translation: CASSVLGDVQF.

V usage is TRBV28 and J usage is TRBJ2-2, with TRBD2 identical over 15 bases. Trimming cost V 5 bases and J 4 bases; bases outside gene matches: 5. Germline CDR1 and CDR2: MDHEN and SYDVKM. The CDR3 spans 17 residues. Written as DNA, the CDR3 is TGTGCCAGCAGTGCCGGGACTAGCGGGAGGTTCACCGGGGAGCTGTTTTTT. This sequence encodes CASSAGTSGRFTGELFF.

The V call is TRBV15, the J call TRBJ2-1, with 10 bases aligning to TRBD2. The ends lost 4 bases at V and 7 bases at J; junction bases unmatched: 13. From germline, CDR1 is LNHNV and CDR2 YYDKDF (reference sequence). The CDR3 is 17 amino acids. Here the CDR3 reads CATSTIPSGSFSNEQFF. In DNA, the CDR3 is TGTGCCACCAGCACTATTCCTAGCGGGAGTTTCAGTAATGAGCAGTTCTTC. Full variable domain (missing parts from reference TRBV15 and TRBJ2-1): DAMVIQNPRYQVTQFGKPVTLSCSQTLNHNVMYWYQQKSSQAPKLLFHYYDKDFNNEADTPDNFQSRRPNTSFCFLDIRSPGLGDTAMYLCATSTIPSGSFSNEQFFGPGTRLTVL.

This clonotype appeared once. CDR3 residues: CASSPRDGGTQYF. The CDR3 DNA reads TGTGCCAGCAGCCCCCGGGACGGTGGGACCCAGTACTTC. This rearrangement joins TRBV13 to TRBJ2-5, with D perhaps given as TRBD1 or TRBD2 (5 bases each). Germline V gene lookup returns CDR1 PRHDT and CDR2 FYEKMQ (reference sequence). This CDR3 region has 13 residues. V lost 5 bases and J 7 bases, leaving 14 bases between the germline ends.

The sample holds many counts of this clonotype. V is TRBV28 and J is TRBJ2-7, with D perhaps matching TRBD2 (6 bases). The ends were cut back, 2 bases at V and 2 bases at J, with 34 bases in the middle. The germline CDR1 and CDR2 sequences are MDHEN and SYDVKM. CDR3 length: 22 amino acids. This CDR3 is CASSLSKRHPGLSITRTYEQYF. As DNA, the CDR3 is TGTGCCAGCAGTTTAAGTAAGAGGCATCCGGGACTGTCGATAACCCGTACCTACGAGCAGTACTTC.

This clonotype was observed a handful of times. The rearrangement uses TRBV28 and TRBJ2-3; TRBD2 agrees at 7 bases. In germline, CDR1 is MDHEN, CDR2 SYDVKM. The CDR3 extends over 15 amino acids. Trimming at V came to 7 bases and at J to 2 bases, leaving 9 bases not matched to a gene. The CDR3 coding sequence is TGTGCCAGCACCTGGTCTAGCGGATTCACAGATACGCAGTATTTT. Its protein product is CASTWSSGFTDTQYF.

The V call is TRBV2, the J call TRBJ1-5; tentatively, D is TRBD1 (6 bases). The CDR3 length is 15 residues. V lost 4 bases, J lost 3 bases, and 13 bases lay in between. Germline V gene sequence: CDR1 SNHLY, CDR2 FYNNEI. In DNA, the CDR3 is TGTGCCAGCAGTGTTTATCAGGGGTCCAATCAGCCCCAGCATTTT. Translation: CASSVYQGSNQPQHF.